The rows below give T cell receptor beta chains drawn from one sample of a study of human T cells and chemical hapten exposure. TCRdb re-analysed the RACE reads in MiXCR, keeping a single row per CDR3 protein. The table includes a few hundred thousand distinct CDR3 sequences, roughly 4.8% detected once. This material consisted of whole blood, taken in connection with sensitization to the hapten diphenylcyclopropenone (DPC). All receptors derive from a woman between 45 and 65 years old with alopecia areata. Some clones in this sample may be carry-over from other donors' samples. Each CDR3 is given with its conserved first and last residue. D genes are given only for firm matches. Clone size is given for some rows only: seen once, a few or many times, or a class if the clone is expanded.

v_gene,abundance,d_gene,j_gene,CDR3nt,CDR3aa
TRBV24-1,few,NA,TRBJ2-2,TGTGCCACCAGTGGCGGTCCCGGGACACTGAACACCGGGGAGCTGTTTTTT,CATSGGPGTLNTGELFF
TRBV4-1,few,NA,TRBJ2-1,TGCGCCAGCAGCCAAGATGGTAGCTATTTCCGGGAGCAGTTCTTC,CASSQDGSYFREQFF
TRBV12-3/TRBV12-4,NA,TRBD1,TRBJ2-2,TGTGCCAGCAGTTCCGGGACAGCTACCGGGGAGCTGTTTTTT,CASSSGTATGELFF
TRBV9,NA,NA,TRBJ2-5,TGTGCCAGCAACCCGACGGGGCAAGAGACCCAGTACTTC,CASNPTGQETQYF
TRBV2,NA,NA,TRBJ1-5,TGTGCCAGCAGTGAACAGGGTCCCCAGCCCCAGCATTTT,CASSEQGPQPQHF
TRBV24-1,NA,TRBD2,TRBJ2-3,TGTGCCACCTCTCCTAGCGGAAGCACAGATACGCAGTATTTT,CATSPSGSTDTQYF
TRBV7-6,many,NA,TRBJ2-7,TGTGCCAGCAGCCCCAGACCGATCTCCTACGAGCAGTACTTC,CASSPRPISYEQYF
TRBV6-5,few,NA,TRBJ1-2,TGTGCCAGCAGTACGGCTGGCCGGAACTATGGCTACACCTTC,CASSTAGRNYGYTF
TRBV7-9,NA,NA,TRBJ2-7,TGTGCCAGCAGCCACCCCGAGGGCCTCTACGAGCAGTACTTC,CASSHPEGLYEQYF
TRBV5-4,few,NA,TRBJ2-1,TGTGCCAGCAGCACGTGGACGGAGCGCAATGAGCAGTTCTTC,CASSTWTERNEQFF
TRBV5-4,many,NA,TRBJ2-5,TGTGCCAGCTCCAGGGAGCCTGAGACCCAGTACTTC,CASSREPETQYF
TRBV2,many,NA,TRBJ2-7,TGTGCCAGCAGGGAACAGGGCCCGTCCTACGAGCAGTACTTC,CASREQGPSYEQYF
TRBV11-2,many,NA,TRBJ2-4,TGTGCCAGCAGCTTAGTGGCGGTTAAAAACATTCAGTACTTC,CASSLVAVKNIQYF
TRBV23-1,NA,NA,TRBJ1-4,TGCGCCAGCAGCCCCGTGATCTGGGGAAAACTGTTTTTT,CASSPVIWGKLFF
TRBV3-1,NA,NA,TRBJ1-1,TGTGCCAGCAGCGGCCGACAGGCCACTGAAGCTTTCTTT,CASSGRQATEAFF
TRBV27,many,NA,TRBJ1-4,TGTGCCAGCAGTTTGAGGCAGGAGGAAAAACTGTTTTTT,CASSLRQEEKLFF
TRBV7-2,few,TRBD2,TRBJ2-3,TGTGCCAGCAGCTTGACTAGCGGGAGGCCCACAGATACGCAGTATTTT,CASSLTSGRPTDTQYF
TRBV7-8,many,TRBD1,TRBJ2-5,TGTGCCAGCAGCTTTTCCCCGACAGGGGACCGCGGGGAGACCCAGTACTTC,CASSFSPTGDRGETQYF
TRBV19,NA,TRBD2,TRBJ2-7,TGTGCCAGTAGTACCCTAAAAGCGGGGGCCACCTACGAGCAGTACTTC,CASSTLKAGATYEQYF
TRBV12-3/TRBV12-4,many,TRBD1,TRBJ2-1,TGTGCCAGCAGAGCCCCCCCGGGACAGGGAACCAATGAGCAGTTCTTC,CASRAPPGQGTNEQFF
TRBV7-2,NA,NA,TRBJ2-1,TGTGCCAGCAGCTTGGCTAGGTATGAGCAGTTCTTC,CASSLARYEQFF
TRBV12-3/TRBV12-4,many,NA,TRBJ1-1,TGTGCCAGCAGTTTTCTCCCGGGGAACACTGAAGCTTTCTTT,CASSFLPGNTEAFF
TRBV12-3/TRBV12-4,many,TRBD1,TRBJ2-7,TGTGCCAGCAGTTTTTATGGGACAGGGGCTTACGAGCAGTACTTC,CASSFYGTGAYEQYF